This paragraph covers one T cell receptor (beta chain) sequence. This clone appeared many times. There is no known antigen for this receptor. Base qualities are missing; no much larger clone stands one base away. The sample carries other DNA sequences with the same CDR3. The sample comes from a study of shared clonotypes between healthy human individuals (dated by TCRdb to about 2020). Broadly, across the study: The cohort included three men and a couple of women between 18 and 49 years of age. To estimate repertoire size and how much clonotype sharing occurs between individuals, the study deeply sequenced the blood TCR repertoires of a handful of healthy adults. To increase sequencing depth and limit assay-specific biases, different laboratories used diverse techniques to prepare libraries and sequence TCR repertoires. Between about 0.85 and 8.9 billion PBMCs per donor were obtained by leukapheresis. On the study overall, not on this receptor specifically: Sampling was restricted to blood, and TCR repertoires in tissue are likely to differ from TCR repertoires in blood. Pairwise subsampling indicated that sequencing depth was expected to affect the degree of clonotype sharing among donors. The small number of donors limited the genetic and exposure-history diversity represented.

Healthy HIV-negative adults with no recently reported acute infections or vaccinations were included as donors. Only Caucasian adults living in Nashville, Tennessee, USA were represented among the donors. For unsorted samples, roughly 81 million PBMCs were counted and genomic DNA was extracted with the QIAamp DNA Blood Mini kit. After blood collection by leukapheresis, PBMCs were isolated using Ficoll-Histopaque density gradient centrifugation and then cryopreserved in the vapor phase of liquid nitrogen. CDR1 and CDR2, per the germline V gene, are LGHNA and YNFKEQ. Inclusive of the bounding cysteine and phenylalanine, the CDR3 is 19 residues long. Solely the CDR3 DNA is kept, with 57 bases framed from the first base. At the junction V is shortened by 0 bases and J by 5 bases; bases outside the gene matches: 10. TCR CDR3 regions were amplified from genomic DNA by multiplex PCR using the deep immunoSEQ assay. Extracted genomic DNA from each cell subset was distributed evenly across all wells of several immunoSEQ 96-well plates, and each plate was treated as a replicate. For unsorted PBMC, around 290 ng of genomic DNA, equivalent to about 30,000 T cell genomes, went into each replicate PCR. Unsorted PBMC genomic DNA was sequenced across ten immunoSEQ deep assay plates. Purified libraries were quantified with a Qubit 3.0 fluorometer, sized on a Bioanalyzer 2100, and re-quantified with the KAPA Library Quantification kit. Each immunoSEQ 96-well plate was sequenced on its own single-read 150-cycle Illumina NextSeq 550 flow cell. The paper's processing steps were these. Because the immunoSEQ output held only junctional sequences and lacked quality scores, the filtering could not match the filtering applied to full-length reads. To assign V/J genes and CDR3, sequences were annotated using PyIR, a Python wrapper for IgBLAST v1.9, with IMGT germline references. Reads were filtered out if the reads had weak V/J assignments (E-value above 1e-6), no CDR3, stop codons, out-of-frame junctions, or ambiguous translated residues. A V3J clonotype was defined by an identical inferred V gene, J gene, and CDR3 amino acid sequence. Percentage overlap between repertoires was computed as shared unique clonotypes divided by the size of the smaller repertoire. Three approaches were used to assess repertoire richness: RTK rarefaction, the Chao1 estimator, and Recon v2.1 estimates of unobserved clonotypes. TCRdb limited this immuneACCESS table to in-frame rearrangements with V and J called. A share of clones is missing; checked studies link under half to unresolved V genes, and the rest is unexplained. V, J and clone size reflect that table, while D and trimming were determined from the DNA. Present in this sample are 450,000 to 500,000 clones, roughly 80% of which were seen just once. About an eighth of the sample goes to the ten largest clones.

The TCR comes from a woman between 35 and 50 years old in good health. Some clones in this sample may be carry-over from other donors' samples. The rearrangement joined TRBV4-2 to TRBJ2-2; the junction holds 12 bases that match TRBD2. Sequencing was carried out using PBMCs. The DNA sequence is TGTGCCAGCAGCCAAGATAATCTAGCGGGAGGGGAACAAACCGGGGAGCTGTTTTTT. This is translated as CASSQDNLAGGEQTGELFF.